This entry lists 31 T cell receptor beta chains sequenced from one sample in a study of CD8+ T cells in alopecia areata. Sequencing relied on a cDNA template that was reverse transcribed from extracted RNA. Assay: immunoSEQ multiplex PCR; the TCRdb copy retains only in-frame clones and omits some. This table holds 50,000 to 65,000 clones, about half found once. Documented treatment: oral pan-JAK inhibitor, 5-10 mg twice daily. The sequencing here drew on CD8+ T cells sorted from blood, taken around week 37, from a patient treated with tofacitinib. These receptors originate from a human donor with alopecia areata.

The chain carries TRBV19 and TRBJ2-1; TRBD2 aligns across 9 bases. Germline V lookup: CDR1 LNHDA, CDR2 SQIVND (reference sequence). V was clipped by 5 bases and J by 4 bases; unmatched bases: 6. The CDR3 is 15 amino acids. The CDR3 loop reads CASSDGLANYNEQFF. The CDR3 DNA reads as TGTGCCAGTAGTGATGGACTAGCGAATTACAATGAGCAGTTCTTC. The entire variable domain, with the rest obtained from reference TRBV19 and TRBJ2-1, is as follows: DGGITQSPKYLFRKEGQNVTLSCEQNLNHDAMYWYRQDPGQGLRLIYYSQIVNDFQKGDIAEGYSVSREKKESFPLTVTSAQKNPTAFYLCASSDGLANYNEQFFGPGTRLTVL.

The rearrangement uses TRBV7-6 and TRBJ2-7, with 12 bases matching TRBD1. The CDR3 consists of 16 residues. Germline V lookup: CDR1 SGHVS, CDR2 FNYEAQ. V was clipped by 5 bases and J by 5 bases; unmatched bases: 10. CDR3 protein: CASSAHAGQGAHEQYF. CDR3 in DNA: TGTGCCAGCAGCGCCCATGCGGGACAGGGGGCCCACGAGCAGTACTTC.

The chain uses TRBV29-1 and TRBJ2-7, with a tentative D call TRBD2 (5 bases). The CDR3 runs to 13 residues. Germline V CDR1 and CDR2: SQVTM, ANQGSEA. Trimming cost V 8 bases and J 2 bases, with 16 bases left between them. CDR3 DNA sequence: TGCAGCTCCCGCAGCGGCCCTACCTACGAGCAGTACTTC. The encoded protein is CSSRSGPTYEQYF.

This clone was counted only a few times. The chain has TRBV7-9 and TRBJ2-3, with TRBD1 as a possible D gene (6 bases). Trimming stripped 5 bases from V and 4 bases from J, with 10 bases between. The CDR3 has 13 amino acids. Germline CDR1 and CDR2: SEHNR and FQNEAQ (reference sequence). CDR3 amino acids: CASSAPGADTQYF. For the CDR3, the DNA is TGTGCCAGCAGCGCACCAGGGGCAGATACGCAGTATTTT.

A few counts support this clone. The chain combines TRBV7-9 with TRBJ2-3, with D possibly being TRBD2 (5 bases). V was pared by 2 bases and J by 1 base, with 7 bases between. The CDR3 is made up of 14 amino acids. The germline CDR1 and CDR2 sequences are SEHNR and FQNEAQ (reference sequence). This chain's CDR3 is CASSLSGGTDTQYF. CDR3 in DNA: TGTGCCAGCAGCTTATCCGGGGGCACAGATACGCAGTATTTT.

The gene calls are TRBV5-4 and TRBJ2-5; D possibly corresponds to TRBD2 (6 bases). The J call could be wrong; TRBJ2-7 is a better fit for the DNA end. CDR1 and CDR2 from the germline V gene are SGHNT and YYREEE (reference sequence). There are 14 residues in the CDR3. CDR3 DNA sequence: TGTGCCAGCAGCACGGGGGACGTAGCCTACGAGCAGTACTTC. Translation: CASSTGDVAYEQYF.

There are a few counts of this clone. This chain links TRBV7-9 with TRBJ2-1, with D perhaps matching TRBD2 (8 bases). Trimming cost V 5 bases and J 8 bases, with 13 bases left between them. The CDR3 spans 13 residues. Germline CDR1 reads SEHNR; CDR2 reads FQNEAQ (reference sequence). The CDR3 sequence: CASSPGGGDEQFF. The CDR3 DNA reads as TGTGCCAGCAGCCCGGGAGGGGGCGATGAGCAGTTCTTC.

This clone was counted a few times. The V and J genes are TRBV7-2 and TRBJ2-1, with D tentatively TRBD1 (6 bases). With 1 base removed from V and 0 bases from J, the gap between germline ends came to 13 bases. Germline V lookup: CDR1 SGHTA, CDR2 FQGNSA. The CDR3 runs to 17 residues. The CDR3 coding sequence is TGTGCCAGCAGCTTAGGTGGCAGGGGAAGCTCCTACAATGAGCAGTTCTTC. Its protein is CASSLGGRGSSYNEQFF.

The chain links TRBV7-2 to TRBJ2-3, with 10 bases fitting TRBD1. V lost 3 bases and J lost 1; bases outside the gene matches: 4. This CDR3 has 16 residues. Germline CDR1 is SGHTA and CDR2 is FQGNSA. CDR3 DNA sequence: TGTGCCAGCAGCTTCGCCGGGACAGGGGGCACAGATACGCAGTATTTT. Protein sequence: CASSFAGTGGTDTQYF.

The genes are TRBV10-2 and TRBJ2-5, with TRBD2 matching 9 bases. The CDR3 length is 12 residues. V gave up 7 bases and J gave up 7 bases; unmatched junction bases: 4. CDR1 and CDR2 (germline): WSHSY, SAAADI. As DNA, the CDR3 is TGCGCCAGCATGACTAGCGGAGTGACCCAGTACTTC. Translated: CASMTSGVTQYF.

The V call is TRBV30, the J call TRBJ1-1; 7 positions agree with TRBD1. The V gene's germline CDR1 is GTSNPN and CDR2 SVGIG (reference sequence). CDR3 size: 13 residues. Trimming at V came to 5 bases and at J to 4 bases, leaving 7 bases not matched to a gene. DNA for the CDR3: TGTGCCTGGCAGACAGGGAGGGGCACTGAAGCTTTCTTT. Its protein is CAWQTGRGTEAFF.

In this sample, this clone turned up many times. V and J are TRBV4-1 and TRBJ1-5, with 7 positions matching TRBD1. V lost 4 bases to trimming and J lost 5 bases; unmatched junction nucleotides: 8. Germline-derived CDR1 and CDR2 are MGHRA and YSYEKL. The CDR3 consists of 15 residues. The CDR3 coding sequence is TGCGCCAGCAGCCGAGAGACAGGGACAGATCAGCCCCAGCATTTT. Translation: CASSRETGTDQPQHF.

The chain carries TRBV5-1 and TRBJ2-1; no definite D call. The germline V and J ends were trimmed by 2 bases and 5 bases, with 5 bases remaining between them. The CDR3 spans 12 residues. From germline, CDR1 is SGHRS and CDR2 YFSETQ. The CDR3 here is CASSFGNNEQFF. DNA of the CDR3: TGCGCCAGCAGCTTTGGGAACAATGAGCAGTTCTTC.

In this sample, this clone turned up a few times. V and J are TRBV14 and TRBJ2-1; no firm D call. Trimming left V 0 bases short and J 2 bases short, with 8 bases between. There are 15 residues in the CDR3. Germline values: CDR1 SGHDN, CDR2 FVKESK. In nucleotides, the CDR3 is TGTGCCAGCAGCCAAGAGTCCGGCGCCTACAATGAGCAGTTCTTC. Translated, it gives CASSQESGAYNEQFF.

In its sample, this clone was seen a few times. CDR3 loop: CSVTGGYEQYF. CDR3 sequence (DNA): TGCAGCGTCACAGGGGGTTACGAGCAGTACTTC. The chain uses TRBV29-1 and TRBJ2-7; 8 bases are shared with TRBD1. The CDR3 sequence is 11 residues long. V lost 6 bases and J lost 4; bases outside the gene matches: 2. The germline V gene encodes CDR1 SQVTM and CDR2 ANQGSEA.

This chain links TRBV4-2 with TRBJ2-6, with D unclear. From germline, CDR1 is LGHNA and CDR2 YNFKEQ. This CDR3 spans 17 amino acids. V lost 5 bases to trimming and J lost 1 base, with 15 bases between them. As DNA, the CDR3 is TGTGCCAGCAGCTCGCCATTAGACGGGTCTGGGGCCAACGTCCTGACTTTC. As protein: CASSSPLDGSGANVLTF.

The gene calls are TRBV18 and TRBJ2-5, with 9 nucleotides matching TRBD1. CDR1 is KGHSH, CDR2 LQKENI, per germline. The V segment lost 3 bases and the J segment 4 bases; nucleotides outside the gene matches: 6. The CDR3 has 15 residues. In DNA, the CDR3 is TGTGCCAGCTCACCCGAGGGACAGGGAAGAGAGACCCAGTACTTC. This sequence encodes CASSPEGQGRETQYF. Using reference TRBV18 and TRBJ2-5 for the parts outside the CDR3, the full variable domain is NAGVMQNPRHLVRRRGQEARLRCSPMKGHSHVYWYRQLPEEGLKFMVYLQKENIIDESGMPKERFSAEFPKEGPSILRIQQVVRGDSAAYFCASSPEGQGRETQYFGPGTRLLVL.

This clone has only a few counts. The chain recombines TRBV6-1 with TRBJ2-7; 7 bases are shared with TRBD1. Trimming at V came to 7 bases and at J to 6 bases, leaving 6 bases not matched to a gene. There are 12 residues in the CDR3. In germline, CDR1 is MNHNS, CDR2 SASEGT. CDR3 nucleotide sequence: TGTGCCAGCACCTCTACAGGGGCCGAGCAGTACTTC. Protein: CASTSTGAEQYF.

The chain carries TRBV6-4 and TRBJ1-1, with D possibly matching TRBD1 (5 bases). V lost 6 bases to trimming and J lost 7 bases, with 18 bases between them. This CDR3 spans 14 amino acids. Germline V CDR1 and CDR2: MRHNA, SNTAGT. The CDR3 sequence: CASRPNQVQGEAFF. CDR3 bases: TGTGCCAGCAGGCCTAATCAGGTGCAGGGTGAAGCTTTCTTT.

The chain uses TRBV23-1 and TRBJ2-7; 11 nucleotides align to TRBD2. TRBV23-1 has ORF status, its function being uncertain. V lost 8 bases to trimming and J lost 2 bases; unmatched junction nucleotides: 5. The CDR3 runs 14 residues. CDR3 residues: CASGLAGGAYEQYF. The CDR3 DNA follows: TGCGCCAGCGGCTTAGCGGGAGGGGCCTACGAGCAGTACTTC.

The chain joins TRBV4-1 to TRBJ1-2, with D unclear. The CDR3 loop spans 12 amino acids. Germline CDR1 MGHRA, CDR2 YSYEKL. The V and J ends lost 1 base and 8 bases respectively, with 8 bases between them. The CDR3 DNA reads as TGCGCCAGCAGCCAAGGGGAGACCGGCTACACCTTC. It yields the protein CASSQGETGYTF.

The CDR3, as DNA: TGTGCCAGCGCTAAAAGCGCTAGCGGGGATCGGGAGCAGTACTTC. This encodes CASAKSASGDREQYF. The chain recombines TRBV11-2 with TRBJ2-7; 9 bases map to TRBD2. CDR3 length equals 15 residues. Looked up from germline, CDR1 is SGHAT and CDR2 is FQNNGV. Unmatched junction bases numbered 15, after V lost 8 bases and J lost 7 bases.

The chain recombines TRBV7-2 with TRBJ2-3; possibly TRBD1 or TRBD2 for D (5 bases each). Trimming removed 5 bases at V and 0 bases at J, with 15 bases between. This CDR3 region has 16 residues. Looked up from germline, CDR1 is SGHTA and CDR2 is FQGNSA. The CDR3 bases are TGTGCCAGCAGCCGGGACCTGAGGTGGAGCACAGATACGCAGTATTTT. Translation: CASSRDLRWSTDTQYF.

In its sample, this clone was seen a few times. The chain is built from TRBV7-9 and TRBJ2-7; D ambiguous. This CDR3 contains 16 residues. V was trimmed by 1 base and J by 0 bases, leaving 13 bases between them. Germline CDR1 and CDR2: SEHNR and FQNEAQ (reference sequence). CDR3 in amino acids: CASSLGPDKHSYEQYF. In DNA form, the CDR3 reads TGTGCCAGCAGCTTAGGACCCGACAAGCACTCCTACGAGCAGTACTTC.

This clone was seen a few times. Written as DNA, the CDR3 is TGTGCCAGCCTAGGGAAATCCGAGACCCAGTACTTC. Protein product: CASLGKSETQYF. The chain employs TRBV19 and TRBJ2-5, with D unresolved. V lost 9 bases, J lost 5 bases, and 13 bases lay in between. Germline V gene sequence: CDR1 LNHDA, CDR2 SQIVND (reference sequence). The CDR3 has 12 residues.

The chain employs TRBV27 and TRBJ2-7; D may be TRBD1 (6 bases). The CDR3 runs to 12 residues. CDR1 is MNHEY and CDR2 is SMNVEV in the germline V gene (reference sequence). V gave up 5 bases and J gave up 5 bases, with 10 bases separating them. The CDR3 DNA is TGTGCCAGCAGTAACACAGGGAACGAGCAGTACTTC. Its protein product is CASSNTGNEQYF.

This chain connects TRBV7-8 to TRBJ2-5; 9 bases fit TRBD2. CDR3 length: 16 residues. V was pared by 5 bases and J by 0 bases, with 7 bases of the junction left unmatched. Germline V gene sequence: CDR1 SGHVS, CDR2 FQNEAQ. This CDR3 is CASSQGLATYQETQYF. CDR3 DNA sequence: TGTGCCAGCAGCCAGGGACTAGCAACGTACCAAGAGACCCAGTACTTC.

This rearrangement joins TRBV15 to TRBJ1-1, with no clear D. V lost 4 bases and J 1 base, leaving 7 bases between the germline ends. There are 13 residues in the CDR3. The V gene's germline CDR1 is LNHNV and CDR2 YYDKDF (reference sequence). The CDR3 region is CATSTRRNTEAFF. In DNA form, the CDR3 reads TGTGCCACCAGCACCAGGAGGAACACTGAAGCTTTCTTT.

The chain carries TRBV29-1 and TRBJ1-1, with unresolved D. CDR1 is SQVTM, CDR2 ANQGSEA, per germline. CDR3 size: 11 residues. V shed 6 bases and J shed 1 base, with 6 bases lying between them. CDR3 sequence reads: CSVSENTEAFF. CDR3 bases: TGCAGCGTCTCCGAGAACACTGAAGCTTTCTTT.

The sample holds a few counts of this clone. The rearrangement links TRBV28 to TRBJ1-5; the match to TRBD1 covers 8 bases. Germline CDR1 and CDR2: MDHEN and SYDVKM. The CDR3 totals 16 residues. V was clipped by 2 bases and J by 4 bases; unmatched bases: 7. Written as DNA, the CDR3 is TGTGCCAGCAGTTTAGCCTGGACAGGGTCGAATCAGCCCCAGCATTTT. Protein: CASSLAWTGSNQPQHF.

V and J are TRBV7-8 and TRBJ1-2; 8 bases line up with TRBD1. From germline, CDR1 is SGHVS and CDR2 FQNEAQ. CDR3 length: 15 amino acids. Germline trimming cut 5 bases from V and 5 bases from J; bases unmatched to any gene: 10. The CDR3 sequence: CASSPGAGGSYGYTF. DNA for the CDR3: TGTGCCAGCAGCCCTGGCGCAGGGGGCAGTTATGGCTACACCTTC.